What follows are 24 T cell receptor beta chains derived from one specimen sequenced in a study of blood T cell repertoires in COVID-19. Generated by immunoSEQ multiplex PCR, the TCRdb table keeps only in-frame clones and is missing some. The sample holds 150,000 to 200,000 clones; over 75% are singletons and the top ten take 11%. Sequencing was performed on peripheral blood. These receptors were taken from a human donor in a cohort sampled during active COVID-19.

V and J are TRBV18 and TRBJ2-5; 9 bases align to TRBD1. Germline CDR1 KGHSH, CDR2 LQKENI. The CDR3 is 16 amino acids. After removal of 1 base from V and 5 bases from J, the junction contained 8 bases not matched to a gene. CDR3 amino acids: CASSPLGQGSLETQYF. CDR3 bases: TGTGCCAGCTCACCACTGGGACAGGGTTCTTTGGAGACCCAGTACTTC. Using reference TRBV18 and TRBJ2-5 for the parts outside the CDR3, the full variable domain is NAGVMQNPRHLVRRRGQEARLRCSPMKGHSHVYWYRQLPEEGLKFMVYLQKENIIDESGMPKERFSAEFPKEGPSILRIQQVVRGDSAAYFCASSPLGQGSLETQYFGPGTRLLVL.

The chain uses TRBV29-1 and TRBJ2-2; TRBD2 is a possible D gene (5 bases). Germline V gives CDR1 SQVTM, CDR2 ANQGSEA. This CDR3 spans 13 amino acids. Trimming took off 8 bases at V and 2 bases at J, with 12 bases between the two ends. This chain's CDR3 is CSFTGINTGELFF. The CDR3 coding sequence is TGCAGCTTCACCGGGATCAACACCGGGGAGCTGTTTTTT.

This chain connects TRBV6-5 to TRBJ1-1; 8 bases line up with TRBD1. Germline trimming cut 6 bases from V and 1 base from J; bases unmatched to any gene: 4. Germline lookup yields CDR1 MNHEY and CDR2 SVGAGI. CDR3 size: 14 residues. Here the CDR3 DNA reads TGTGCCAGCAGAGCCGGGACAGGGAACACTGAAGCTTTCTTT. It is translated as CASRAGTGNTEAFF.

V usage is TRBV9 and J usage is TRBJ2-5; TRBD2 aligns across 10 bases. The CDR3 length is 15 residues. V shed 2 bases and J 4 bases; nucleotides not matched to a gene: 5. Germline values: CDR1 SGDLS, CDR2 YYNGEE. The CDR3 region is CASSVSSGSRETQYF. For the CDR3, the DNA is TGTGCCAGCAGCGTTTCTAGCGGGAGCCGAGAGACCCAGTACTTC.

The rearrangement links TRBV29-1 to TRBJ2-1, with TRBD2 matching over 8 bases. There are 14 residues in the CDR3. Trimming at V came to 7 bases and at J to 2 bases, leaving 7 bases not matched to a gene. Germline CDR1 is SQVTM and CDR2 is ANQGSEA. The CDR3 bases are TGCAGCGCCCTGGCGGGGGGCGCCTACAATGAGCAGTTCTTC. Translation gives CSALAGGAYNEQFF.

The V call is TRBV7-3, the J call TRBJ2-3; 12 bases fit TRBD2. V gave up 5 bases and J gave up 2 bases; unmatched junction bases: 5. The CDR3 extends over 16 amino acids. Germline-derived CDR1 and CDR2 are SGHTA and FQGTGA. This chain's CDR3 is CASSAGLAGLTDTQYF. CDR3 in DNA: TGTGCCAGCAGCGCAGGACTAGCGGGACTCACAGATACGCAGTATTTT. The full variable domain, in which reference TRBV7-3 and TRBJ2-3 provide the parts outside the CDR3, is GAGVSQTPSNKVTEKGKYVELRCDPISGHTALYWYRQSLGQGPEFLIYFQGTGAADDSGLPNDRFFAVRPEGSVSTLKIQRTERGDSAVYLCASSAGLAGLTDTQYFGPGTRLTVL.

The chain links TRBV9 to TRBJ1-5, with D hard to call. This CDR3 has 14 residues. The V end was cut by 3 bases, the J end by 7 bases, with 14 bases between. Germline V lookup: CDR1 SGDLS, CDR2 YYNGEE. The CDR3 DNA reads TGTGCCAGCAGCGAAGACGAGGGAAGACAGCCCCAGCATTTT. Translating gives CASSEDEGRQPQHF.

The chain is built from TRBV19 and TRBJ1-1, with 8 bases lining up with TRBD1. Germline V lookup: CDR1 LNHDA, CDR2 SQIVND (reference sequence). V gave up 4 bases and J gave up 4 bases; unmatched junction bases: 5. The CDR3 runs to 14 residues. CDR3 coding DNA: TGTGCCAGTAGTAACCCCAGGGGGCGCACTGAAGCTTTCTTT. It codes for CASSNPRGRTEAFF.

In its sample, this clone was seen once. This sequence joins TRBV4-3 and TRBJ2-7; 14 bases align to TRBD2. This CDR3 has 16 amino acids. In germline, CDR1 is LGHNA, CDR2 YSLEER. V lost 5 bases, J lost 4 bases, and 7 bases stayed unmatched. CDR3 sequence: CASSIGLAGGMYEQYF. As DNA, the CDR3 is TGCGCCAGCAGCATAGGACTAGCGGGGGGTATGTACGAGCAGTACTTC.

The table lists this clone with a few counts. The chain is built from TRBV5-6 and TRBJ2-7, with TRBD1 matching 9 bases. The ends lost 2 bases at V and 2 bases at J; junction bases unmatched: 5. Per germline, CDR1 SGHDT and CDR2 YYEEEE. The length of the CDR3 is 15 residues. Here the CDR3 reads CASSFPGTGTYEQYF. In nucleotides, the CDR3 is TGTGCCAGCAGCTTCCCCGGGACAGGGACCTACGAGCAGTACTTC.

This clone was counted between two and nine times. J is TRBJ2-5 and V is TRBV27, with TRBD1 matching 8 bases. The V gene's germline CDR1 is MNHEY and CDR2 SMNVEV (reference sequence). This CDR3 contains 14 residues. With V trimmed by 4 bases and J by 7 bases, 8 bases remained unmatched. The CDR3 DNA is TGTGCCAGCAGTTCCGACAGGGGAAGTGGGACCCAGTACTTC. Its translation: CASSSDRGSGTQYF.

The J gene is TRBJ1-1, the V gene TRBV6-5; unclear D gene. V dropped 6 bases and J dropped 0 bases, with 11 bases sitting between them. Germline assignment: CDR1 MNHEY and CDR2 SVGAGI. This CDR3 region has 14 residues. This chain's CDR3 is CASRRSHMNTEAFF. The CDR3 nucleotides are TGTGCCAGCAGACGGAGTCATATGAACACTGAAGCTTTCTTT.

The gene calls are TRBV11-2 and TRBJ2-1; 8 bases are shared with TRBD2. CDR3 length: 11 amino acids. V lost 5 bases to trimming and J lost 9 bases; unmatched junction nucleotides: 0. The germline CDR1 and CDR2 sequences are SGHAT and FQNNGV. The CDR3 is CASSRGGEQFF. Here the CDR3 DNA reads TGTGCCAGCAGCCGGGGGGGTGAGCAGTTCTTC.

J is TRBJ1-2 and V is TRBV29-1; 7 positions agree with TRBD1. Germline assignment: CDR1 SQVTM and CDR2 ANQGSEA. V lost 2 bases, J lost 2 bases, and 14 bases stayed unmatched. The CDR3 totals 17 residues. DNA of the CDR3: TGCAGCGTTGAATATCAGGGGGACGAGACCGGGAACTATGGCTACACCTTC. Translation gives CSVEYQGDETGNYGYTF.

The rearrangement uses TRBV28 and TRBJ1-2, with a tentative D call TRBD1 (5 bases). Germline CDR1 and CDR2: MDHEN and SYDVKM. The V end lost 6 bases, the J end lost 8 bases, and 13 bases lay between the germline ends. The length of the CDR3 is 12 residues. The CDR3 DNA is TGTGCCAGCAGCCGTCTCCAGGGCGGCTACACCTTC. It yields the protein CASSRLQGGYTF.

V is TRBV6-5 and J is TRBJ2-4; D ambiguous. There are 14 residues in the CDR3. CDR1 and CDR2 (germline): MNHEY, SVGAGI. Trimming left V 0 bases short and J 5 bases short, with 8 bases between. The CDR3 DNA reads TGTGCCAGCAGTTACTCGGTAGCAGAAAACATTCAGTACTTC. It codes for CASSYSVAENIQYF.

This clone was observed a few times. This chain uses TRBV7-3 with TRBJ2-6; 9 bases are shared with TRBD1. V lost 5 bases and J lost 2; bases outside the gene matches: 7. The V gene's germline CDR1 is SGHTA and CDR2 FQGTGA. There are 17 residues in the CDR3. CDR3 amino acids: CASSAGQGRTGANVLTF. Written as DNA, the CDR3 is TGTGCCAGCAGCGCCGGACAGGGGAGAACTGGGGCCAACGTCCTGACTTTC.

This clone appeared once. The CDR3: CASSLLGLAGRETQYF. DNA for the CDR3: TGTGCCAGCAGTCTCCTGGGTCTAGCGGGGCGAGAGACCCAGTACTTC. V is TRBV28 and J is TRBJ2-5; 9 nucleotides align to TRBD2. Germline values: CDR1 MDHEN, CDR2 SYDVKM. CDR3 length: 16 amino acids. V lost 5 bases to trimming and J lost 4 bases; unmatched junction nucleotides: 11.

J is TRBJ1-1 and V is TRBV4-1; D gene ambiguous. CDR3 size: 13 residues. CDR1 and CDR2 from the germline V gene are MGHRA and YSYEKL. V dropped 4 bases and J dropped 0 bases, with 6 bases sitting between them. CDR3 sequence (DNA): TGCGCCAGCAGCCTGACTTTGAACACTGAAGCTTTCTTT. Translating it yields CASSLTLNTEAFF.

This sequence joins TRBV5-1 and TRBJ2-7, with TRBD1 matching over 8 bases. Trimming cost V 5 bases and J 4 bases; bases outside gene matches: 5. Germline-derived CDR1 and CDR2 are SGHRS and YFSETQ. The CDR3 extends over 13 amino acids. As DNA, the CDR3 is TGCGCCAGCAGGAACAGGGGGGAATACGAGCAGTACTTC. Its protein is CASRNRGEYEQYF.

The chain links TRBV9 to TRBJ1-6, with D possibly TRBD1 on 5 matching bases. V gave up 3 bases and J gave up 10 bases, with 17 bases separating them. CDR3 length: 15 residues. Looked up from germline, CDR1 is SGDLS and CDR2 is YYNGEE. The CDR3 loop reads CASSDRDWGRSPLHF. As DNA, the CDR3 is TGTGCCAGCAGCGACCGGGACTGGGGACGGTCACCCCTCCACTTT.

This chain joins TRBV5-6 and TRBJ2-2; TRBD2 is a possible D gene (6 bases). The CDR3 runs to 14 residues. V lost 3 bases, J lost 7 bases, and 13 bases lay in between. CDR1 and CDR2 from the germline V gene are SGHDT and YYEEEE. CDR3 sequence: CASSSSWRGGELFF. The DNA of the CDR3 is TGTGCCAGCAGCTCCTCTTGGAGGGGCGGGGAGCTGTTTTTT.

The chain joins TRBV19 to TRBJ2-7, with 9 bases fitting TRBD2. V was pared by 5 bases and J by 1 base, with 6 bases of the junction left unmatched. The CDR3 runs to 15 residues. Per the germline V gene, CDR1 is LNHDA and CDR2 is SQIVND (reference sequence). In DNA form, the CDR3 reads TGTGCCAGTAGTCCGGGCAGCGGGAGGTCCTACGAGCAGTACTTC. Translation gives CASSPGSGRSYEQYF.

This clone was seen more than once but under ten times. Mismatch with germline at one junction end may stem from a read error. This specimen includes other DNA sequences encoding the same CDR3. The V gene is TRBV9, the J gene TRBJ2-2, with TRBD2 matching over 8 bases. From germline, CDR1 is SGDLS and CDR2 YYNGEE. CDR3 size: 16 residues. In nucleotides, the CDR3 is TGTGCCCGCAGCGTCGGGGGGGGCCCGAACACCGGGGAGCTGTTTTTT. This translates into CARSVGGGPNTGELFF.